This T cell receptor (beta chain) was observed in a study of blood T cell repertoires in COVID-19. Turning to the study itself: Some COVID-19 samples were acute and others convalescent; all came from the United States, Italy and Spain. T cells, B-cell-depleted T cells, or PBMCs supplied cDNA or gDNA.

The authors' processing: Nucleated cell counts were estimated from reference gene primer amplification. Generated by immunoSEQ multiplex PCR, the TCRdb table keeps only in-frame clones and is missing some. That table furnishes V, J and clone size, whereas the DNA furnished D and trimming. Here the sample spans 90,000 or so clones, 80% to 90% being singletons. Sequencing input: peripheral blood. The receptor was derived from an elderly woman with active COVID-19.

Here the CDR3 DNA reads TGCGCCAGCAGCTTGGTCCAGGGTGGCGGGGAGCTGTTTTTT. Translation gives CASSLVQGGGELFF. This rearrangement joins TRBV5-1 to TRBJ2-2; a possible D gene is TRBD1 (5 bases). The germline CDR1 and CDR2 sequences are SGHRS and YFSETQ. Trimming shortened V by 0 bases and J by 7 bases, and 10 bases separated the two germline ends. CDR3 length equals 14 residues.